The rows below give T cell receptor beta chains drawn from one sample of a study of blood T cell repertoires in COVID-19. Sequenced by immunoSEQ multiplex PCR; TCRdb stores in-frame clones only, minus some. The profile shows around 130,000 clones, roughly 91% of them singletons. The sequencing sample was made of peripheral blood. The receptors originated from a man in his forties or fifties with active or convalescent COVID-19. The CDR3 runs from the conserved cysteine through the conserved F or W. A D gene is named only where the DNA matches it firmly. Size is stated for part of the rows, as once, few or many counts, or as a class when the clone is expanded.

TRBJ2-1,NA,NA,TRBV18,CASSREEVYNEQFF,TGTGCCAGCTCACGGGAGGAGGTCTACAATGAGCAGTTCTTC
TRBJ2-7,NA,NA,TRBV28,CASSLYRALSSYEQYF,TGTGCCAGCAGTTTGTACAGGGCTTTGAGCTCCTACGAGCAGTACTTC
TRBJ2-3,TRBD2,NA,TRBV19,CATGGLADTDTQYF,TGTGCCACGGGGGGACTAGCGGACACAGATACGCAGTATTTT
TRBJ2-4,TRBD1,NA,TRBV5-1,CASSLDRDRGAKNIQYF,TGCGCCAGCAGCTTGGACCGGGACAGGGGAGCCAAAAACATTCAGTACTTC
TRBJ2-5,NA,NA,TRBV29-1,CSVGEQETQYF,TGCAGCGTTGGGGAGCAAGAGACCCAGTACTTC
TRBJ1-5,TRBD1,few,TRBV19,CASQQGIIPNRQPQHF,TGTGCCAGTCAACAGGGGATTATACCCAATCGTCAGCCCCAGCATTTT
TRBJ1-2,TRBD1,NA,TRBV6-5,CASRRTGENYGYTF,TGTGCCAGCAGAAGGACAGGGGAAAACTATGGCTACACCTTC
TRBJ2-5,NA,NA,TRBV11-2,CASSLQGLRIEETQYF,TGTGCCAGCAGCTTACAGGGGTTGCGGATTGAAGAGACCCAGTACTTC
TRBJ2-7,NA,once,TRBV19,CASSGRGWWYF,TGTGCCAGTAGTGGAAGGGGTTGGTGGTACTTC
TRBJ1-1,NA,NA,TRBV3-1/TRBV3-2,CASSQASTRGTEAFF,TGTGCCAGCAGCCAAGCCTCGACAAGGGGCACTGAAGCTTTCTTT
TRBJ1-5,TRBD1,NA,TRBV19,CASSLGQGAIQPQHF,TGTGCCAGTAGTCTTGGACAGGGAGCAATCCAGCCCCAGCATTTT
TRBJ2-1,NA,NA,TRBV2,CASSARGSENEQFF,TGTGCCAGCAGTGCGCGGGGAAGCGAAAATGAGCAGTTCTTC
TRBJ1-4,TRBD1,NA,TRBV30,CAWGSGQGGEKLFF,TGTGCCTGGGGATCGGGACAGGGAGGCGAAAAACTGTTTTTT
TRBJ1-6,NA,NA,TRBV18,CASSVRDKDSPLHF,TGTGCCAGCTCAGTCCGGGACAAAGATTCACCCCTCCACTTT
TRBJ2-7,TRBD1,NA,TRBV7-2,CASNLGFRDSPYEQYF,TGTGCCAGCAACTTGGGGTTCCGGGACAGCCCCTACGAGCAGTACTTC
TRBJ1-1,TRBD1,NA,TRBV24-1,CATSEARGTAAFF,TGTGCCACCAGTGAGGCCCGCGGGACAGCAGCTTTCTTT
TRBJ2-1,NA,NA,TRBV3-1/TRBV3-2,CASSRSSEQFF,TGTGCCAGCAGCCGTTCTAGTGAGCAGTTCTTC
TRBJ1-6,NA,NA,TRBV5-6,CASSLAQGLNSPLHF,TGTGCCAGCAGCTTGGCCCAGGGACTAAATTCACCCCTCCACTTT
TRBJ1-5,TRBD1,once,TRBV19,CASSLRDSFNQPQHF,TGTGCCAGTAGTTTACGGGACAGCTTCAATCAGCCCCAGCATTTT
TRBJ2-7,NA,NA,TRBV19,CANGVRPREQYF,TGTGCCAACGGTGTGAGACCGAGGGAGCAGTACTTC
TRBJ2-6,TRBD1,once,TRBV18,CASSPLQGAAGANVLTF,TGTGCCAGCTCACCACTCCAGGGGGCGGCTGGGGCCAACGTCCTGACTTTC
TRBJ2-5,TRBD1,NA,TRBV19,CASSIETGGLDETQYF,TGTGCCAGTAGTATAGAGACAGGGGGCTTAGATGAGACCCAGTACTTC
TRBJ2-5,TRBD1,NA,TRBV4-1,CASSQNRDREETQYF,TGCGCCAGCAGCCAAAACCGGGACAGAGAAGAGACCCAGTACTTC
TRBJ1-3,NA,NA,TRBV25-1,CASLSSGNTIYF,TGTGCCAGCCTGAGTTCTGGAAACACCATATATTTT
TRBJ2-7,NA,few,TRBV7-8,CASSLASVLAEQYF,TGTGCCAGCAGCTTAGCGTCGGTTTTAGCAGAGCAGTACTTC
TRBJ1-1,NA,NA,TRBV4-3,CASSQDWANTEAFF,TGCGCCAGCAGCCAAGATTGGGCGAACACTGAAGCTTTCTTT
TRBJ2-1,TRBD1,NA,TRBV19,CASSLSSGTGLNEQFF,TGTGCCAGTAGCCTGTCCTCCGGGACAGGGCTGAATGAGCAGTTCTTC
TRBJ2-5,NA,once,TRBV2,CASIEGGGAKETQYF,TGTGCCAGCATCGAGGGGGGGGGTGCCAAAGAGACCCAGTACTTC
TRBJ2-2,NA,once,TRBV3-1/TRBV3-2,CASSQVGATGELFF,TGTGCCAGCAGCCAAGTGGGGGCTACCGGGGAGCTGTTTTTT
TRBJ2-3,TRBD2,NA,TRBV10-1,CASSESGMADTQYF,TGCGCCAGCAGTGAAAGCGGGATGGCGGATACGCAGTATTTT
TRBJ2-5,NA,NA,TRBV2,CASRKTFQETQYF,TGTGCCAGCAGAAAAACATTCCAAGAGACCCAGTACTTC
TRBJ2-5,NA,NA,TRBV12-3/TRBV12-4,CASSTGKQETQYF,TGTGCCAGCAGTACCGGGAAACAAGAGACCCAGTACTTC
TRBJ2-5,TRBD1,once,TRBV5-4,CASSQQGAQETQYF,TGTGCCAGCAGCCAACAGGGGGCCCAAGAGACCCAGTACTTC
TRBJ1-5,NA,NA,TRBV5-1,CASSWDNYSNQPQHF,TGCGCCAGCAGCTGGGACAATTATAGCAATCAGCCCCAGCATTTT
TRBJ2-5,TRBD2,NA,TRBV28,CASSLAGGQETQYF,TGTGCCAGCAGCTTAGCGGGAGGGCAAGAGACCCAGTACTTC
TRBJ1-2,NA,NA,TRBV2,CASSVGEDYGYTF,TGTGCCAGCAGTGTTGGGGAGGACTATGGCTACACCTTC
TRBJ2-1,TRBD1,NA,TRBV29-1,CSVERPPGQGNEQFF,TGCAGCGTTGAACGCCCACCGGGACAGGGAAATGAGCAGTTCTTC
TRBJ2-1,TRBD2,NA,TRBV18,CASSPGIAGEAEQFF,TGTGCCAGCTCACCAGGAATAGCGGGGGAGGCGGAGCAGTTCTTC
TRBJ2-5,TRBD2,NA,TRBV6-5,CASSYGGSGETQYF,TGTGCCAGCAGTTACGGCGGGAGTGGTGAGACCCAGTACTTC
TRBJ1-2,TRBD1,NA,TRBV7-2,CASSPRQGAHPFNYGYTF,TGTGCCAGCAGCCCCCGCCAGGGGGCGCATCCCTTTAACTATGGCTACACCTTC
TRBJ1-1,TRBD1,NA,TRBV11-2,CASSLVQGAAWNTEAFF,TGTGCCAGCAGCTTAGTCCAGGGGGCCGCTTGGAACACTGAAGCTTTCTTT
TRBJ2-7,NA,once,TRBV6-5,CASSYLGVVSYEQYF,TGTGCCAGCAGTTACTTGGGAGTGGTTTCCTACGAGCAGTACTTC
TRBJ1-4,TRBD1,NA,TRBV19,CASSRGTGINEKLFF,TGTGCCAGTAGTCGCGGGACAGGGATTAATGAAAAACTGTTTTTT
TRBJ2-7,NA,NA,TRBV28,CASSQNYEQYF,TGTGCCAGCAGTCAAAACTACGAGCAGTACTTC
TRBJ1-4,TRBD1,NA,TRBV15,CATSGGQGRATNEKLFF,TGTGCCACCAGCGGAGGACAGGGGAGGGCAACTAATGAAAAACTGTTTTTT
TRBJ2-7,TRBD2,NA,TRBV19,CASSPRGLAGEYEQYF,TGTGCCAGTAGTCCCAGGGGACTAGCGGGAGAATACGAGCAGTACTTC
TRBJ2-7,TRBD2,few,TRBV5-4,CASSLGTWEGEQYF,TGTGCCAGCAGCTTGGGGACGTGGGAGGGCGAGCAGTACTTC
TRBJ2-2,NA,NA,TRBV25-1,CASSEDGGVVELFF,TGTGCCAGCAGTGAGGACGGGGGAGTTGTGGAGCTGTTTTTT
TRBJ1-5,NA,NA,TRBV10-3,CAISAGGARDQPQHF,TGTGCCATCAGTGCGGGAGGGGCAAGGGATCAGCCCCAGCATTTT
TRBJ2-1,TRBD1,NA,TRBV2,CASRRQGKDNEQFF,TGTGCCAGCCGAAGACAGGGGAAGGACAATGAGCAGTTCTTC
TRBJ1-4,TRBD1,few,TRBV19,CASSEYTPSTGATNEKLFF,TGTGCCAGTAGCGAGTATACCCCCTCGACAGGGGCAACTAATGAAAAACTGTTTTTT
TRBJ1-5,NA,NA,TRBV28,CASSWGDQPQHF,TGTGCCAGCAGTTGGGGGGATCAGCCCCAGCATTTT
TRBJ2-1,TRBD2,NA,TRBV9,CASSVADGGGLGLFF,TGTGCCAGCAGCGTAGCCGACGGCGGGGGGTTAGGTCTGTTCTTC
TRBJ2-5,TRBD2,NA,TRBV4-2,CASSQDGAGGSQTQYF,TGTGCCAGCAGCCAAGATGGTGCGGGGGGTTCCCAGACCCAGTACTTC
TRBJ1-1,NA,few,TRBV27,CASSREQRGTEAFF,TGTGCCAGCAGCCGTGAACAGCGGGGCACTGAAGCTTTCTTT
TRBJ2-7,TRBD2,NA,TRBV7-2,CASSLLGFTSGIGYEQYF,TGTGCCAGCAGCTTACTCGGATTCACTAGCGGGATCGGCTACGAGCAGTACTTC
TRBJ1-4,NA,NA,TRBV7-2,CASSLGGGSREKLFF,TGTGCCAGCAGCTTAGGCGGAGGGTCTCGGGAAAAACTGTTTTTT